This TCR beta chain is drawn from a study of cytomegalovirus exposure and HLA in healthy donors. Donors in the study were healthy people who gave bone marrow. The germline V gene encodes CDR1 SEHNR and CDR2 FQNEAQ (reference sequence). The CDR3 extends over 17 amino acids. Trimming took 4 bases from V and 5 from J; bases not matched to a gene: 14. Both 60 Vbeta primers and 13 Jbeta primers went into the PCR. Assay: immunoSEQ multiplex PCR; the TCRdb copy retains only in-frame clones and omits some. The table records about 120,000 clones, 81% of them present only once. This clonotype was obtained from a man aged 18 to 29 in good health and CMV-seropositive. The sample consisted of PBMCs. The rearrangement joins TRBV7-9 to TRBJ2-5, with TRBD2 identical over 9 bases. The CDR3, as DNA: TGTGCCAGCAGCTCGGGGGGAGCGGGGGGCTCCCACGAGACCCAGTACTTC. Protein: CASSSGGAGGSHETQYF.